Below, 15 T cell receptor beta chains from the same sample are listed, as sequenced in a study of blood T cell repertoires in COVID-19 (dated by TCRdb to the early 2020s). Library creation used the immunoSEQ multiplex PCR assay. TCRdb limited this immuneACCESS table to in-frame rearrangements with V and J called. A share of clones is missing; checked studies link under half to unresolved V genes, and the rest is unexplained. The sample data list about 33,000 clones, and 85% to 90% of these were observed just once. The biggest ten clones account for roughly 7% of the sample. Sequenced sample: peripheral blood. All receptors derive from a human donor in a cohort sampled during active COVID-19.

For the CDR3, the DNA is TGCAGTGCTGGGGGGCGGACAGGGCAGTACTTC. As protein: CSAGGRTGQYF. The chain couples TRBV20-1 to TRBJ2-7, with D possibly matching TRBD1 (7 bases). Germline V gene lookup returns CDR1 DFQATT and CDR2 SNEGSKA (reference sequence). The CDR3 is 11 amino acids. Trimming stripped 5 bases from V and 9 bases from J, with 14 bases between.

J is TRBJ1-1 and V is TRBV5-1; 9 bases map to TRBD1. Trimming removed 4 bases from V and 8 bases from J; junction bases left unmatched: 6. The CDR3 contains 13 residues. Germline V CDR1 and CDR2: SGHRS, YFSETQ. For the CDR3, the DNA is TGCGCCAGCAGCATATGGACAGGGGCAGAAGCTTTCTTT. Its translation: CASSIWTGAEAFF.

V is TRBV29-1 and J is TRBJ2-1; 11 bases fit TRBD1. CDR1 is SQVTM, CDR2 ANQGSEA, per germline. Losses at the gene ends were 2 bases for V and 7 bases for J; bases not matched to a gene: 10. This CDR3 has 16 residues. The DNA of the CDR3 is TGCAGCGTTGAACGGGACGGACAGGGGGCGGATAATGAGCAGTTCTTC. Amino acid sequence: CSVERDGQGADNEQFF.

This chain links TRBV24-1 with TRBJ2-7; perhaps TRBD1 as D (6 bases). Per germline, CDR1 KGHDR and CDR2 SFDVKD. Trimming cost V 2 bases and J 2 bases, with 12 bases left between them. The CDR3 extends over 15 amino acids. The CDR3 region is CATSDSDDRTYEQYF. The DNA of the CDR3 is TGTGCCACCAGTGATTCGGATGACAGGACCTACGAGCAGTACTTC.

The chain combines TRBV2 with TRBJ1-1; 7 positions match TRBD1. Germline V gives CDR1 SNHLY, CDR2 FYNNEI. The J segment lost 4 bases and the V segment lost 3 bases, leaving 11 bases of the junction unmatched. CDR3 length: 16 amino acids. The CDR3 is CASSDPGEGAGTEAFF. CDR3 in DNA: TGTGCCAGCAGTGACCCAGGAGAGGGGGCGGGCACTGAAGCTTTCTTT.

The chain couples TRBV27 to TRBJ1-5, with a tentative D call TRBD1 (5 bases). The CDR3 is 14 amino acids. V lost 0 bases and J lost 4, with 7 bases in between. Germline values: CDR1 MNHEY, CDR2 SMNVEV (reference sequence). The CDR3 spells CASSLSRGNQPQHF. DNA for the CDR3: TGTGCCAGCAGTTTATCGCGGGGGAATCAGCCCCAGCATTTT.

The chain combines TRBV5-8 with TRBJ2-3; 16 bases are a match to TRBD2. Germline V lookup: CDR1 SGHTS, CDR2 YDEGEE. The junction had 7 bases not matched to a gene; V was cut back by 3 bases and J by 6 bases. The CDR3 covers 17 residues. The CDR3 is CASSSGTSGGAEDTQYF. The DNA for the CDR3 is TGTGCCAGCAGCTCAGGGACTAGCGGGGGGGCCGAGGATACGCAGTATTTT.

The chain recombines TRBV28 with TRBJ1-3; D not certain. Between the trimmed V and J ends, which lost 5 bases and 1 base, there was a span of 12 bases. The CDR3 is 15 residues long. CDR1 MDHEN and CDR2 SYDVKM come from the germline V gene. CDR3 sequence (DNA): TGTGCCAGCAGTGAAATAAGCTTTTCTGGAAACACCATATATTTT. This sequence encodes CASSEISFSGNTIYF. Using reference TRBV28 and TRBJ1-3 for the parts outside the CDR3, the full variable domain is DVKVTQSSRYLVKRTGEKVFLECVQDMDHENMFWYRQDPGLGLRLIYFSYDVKMKEKGDIPEGYSVSREKKERFSLILESASTNQTSMYLCASSEISFSGNTIYFGEGSWLTVV.

The chain carries TRBV2 and TRBJ1-5, with D tentatively TRBD1 (5 bases). V was clipped by 6 bases and J by 2 bases, with 14 bases between them. The CDR3 length is 15 residues. Germline V gene lookup returns CDR1 SNHLY and CDR2 FYNNEI. The CDR3 nucleotides read TGTGCCAGCAGGGGTCCCAGGGTGGGCAATCAGCCCCAGCATTTT. Amino acid sequence: CASRGPRVGNQPQHF. Combining the CDR3 with reference TRBV2 and TRBJ1-5 gives the whole variable domain EPEVTQTPSHQVTQMGQEVILRCVPISNHLYFYWYRQILGQKVEFLVSFYNNEISEKSEIFDDQFSVERPDGSNFTLKIRSTKLEDSAMYFCASRGPRVGNQPQHFGDGTRLSIL.

The gene calls are TRBV7-4 and TRBJ2-7, with a possible D match to TRBD1 (5 bases). The CDR3 runs 15 residues. The V gene lost 3 bases and the J gene lost 0 bases, with 12 bases spanning the gap. The germline V gene encodes CDR1 SGHVT and CDR2 SQSDAQ. Here the CDR3 reads CASSLNGRDSYEQYF. CDR3 nucleotide sequence: TGTGCCAGCAGCTTGAATGGCAGGGACTCCTACGAGCAGTACTTC.

The CDR3 region has the DNA TGTGCCAGCAGTTACTCGCGGACCGGGTCGGGGACGCAGTATTTT. Protein: CASSYSRTGSGTQYF. The chain links TRBV6-5 to TRBJ2-3; TRBD2 is a possible D gene (5 bases). CDR1 is MNHEY and CDR2 is SVGAGI in the germline V gene. This CDR3 has 15 residues. Trimming pared 0 bases from V and 9 bases from J, leaving 16 bases between.

V usage is TRBV6-5 and J usage is TRBJ1-1; D perhaps matches TRBD1 (6 bases). This CDR3 contains 15 residues. V was shortened by 4 bases and J by 2 bases, with 14 bases between the two germline ends. The germline gives CDR1 MNHEY, CDR2 SVGAGI. CDR3 DNA sequence: TGTGCCAGCAGTTTGCAGGGGCGGGTAAACACTGAAGCTTTCTTT. Its protein is CASSLQGRVNTEAFF.

This clone was observed once. The chain uses TRBV19 and TRBJ1-6, with D possibly matching TRBD1 (6 bases). The CDR3 is 15 residues long. Germline V gives CDR1 LNHDA, CDR2 SQIVND (reference sequence). V was cut by 5 bases and J by 8 bases, with 16 bases left in between. CDR3 coding DNA: TGTGCCAGTAGTCCCGGGAGGACAGTTTATTCACCCCTCCACTTT. This gives the protein CASSPGRTVYSPLHF.

The chain links TRBV10-1 to TRBJ2-3; D is possibly TRBD2 (6 bases). The CDR3 length is 14 residues. In germline, CDR1 is WNHNN, CDR2 SYGVQD (reference sequence). V gave up 6 bases and J gave up 1 base, with 11 bases separating them. CDR3 protein: CASSGGEGTDTQYF. The CDR3 bases are TGCGCCAGCAGCGGGGGAGAAGGCACAGATACGCAGTATTTT.

This clone was counted only a few times. V is TRBV18 and J is TRBJ1-4, with 7 bases that match TRBD1. CDR3 length equals 14 residues. Germline V lookup: CDR1 KGHSH, CDR2 LQKENI. The junction had 8 bases not matched to a gene; V was cut back by 6 bases and J by 7 bases. In DNA form, the CDR3 reads TGTGCCAGCTCTGCCGGGACAGAGAGTGAAAAACTGTTTTTT. This translates into CASSAGTESEKLFF.